What follows are 30 T cell receptor beta chains derived from one specimen sequenced in a study of shared clonotypes between healthy human individuals. Using immunoSEQ multiplex PCR, the repertoire was profiled, and TCRdb retains in-frame clones only, with some absent. The sample records over 95,000 clones, approximately 70% being singletons. The sequenced material came from memory CD8+ T cells sorted from blood. Subset here: CD45RO+ cells pooled with CCR7-negative TemRA cells. The receptors derive from a woman in her 30s in good health.

The chain's CDR3 is CASSPHLRTEAFF. CDR3 DNA sequence: TGTGCCAGTAGTCCCCACCTACGGACTGAAGCTTTCTTT. V is TRBV19 and J is TRBJ1-1; D is undetermined. Germline V lookup: CDR1 LNHDA, CDR2 SQIVND (reference sequence). The CDR3 spans 13 residues. Trimming pared 5 bases from V and 5 bases from J, leaving 12 bases between.

This clone was seen more than once but under ten times. This chain joins TRBV2 and TRBJ2-7, with no clear D. Germline values: CDR1 SNHLY, CDR2 FYNNEI. This CDR3 contains 13 residues. V shed 11 bases and J shed 3 bases, with 17 bases lying between them. CDR3 nucleotide sequence: TGTGCCCTCACCCCAGTCGCCCGCTACGAGCAGTACTTC. It specifies CALTPVARYEQYF.

A note on this clone: This sample includes further DNA sequences coding for the same CDR3. The chain is built from TRBV5-4 and TRBJ2-5; maybe TRBD1 (5 bases). The V end lost 0 bases, the J end lost 5 bases, and 14 bases lay between the germline ends. This CDR3 is built from 15 residues. CDR1 and CDR2 (germline): SGHNT, YYREEE (reference sequence). In DNA form, the CDR3 reads TGTGCCAGCAGCTTGGGGGGCGGCCCAGGGGAGACCCAGTACTTC. Protein sequence: CASSLGGGPGETQYF.

The sample holds a few counts of this clone. The chain has TRBV11-2 and TRBJ2-3; no definite D call. CDR3 length: 12 residues. Germline V gene sequence: CDR1 SGHAT, CDR2 FQNNGV. Trimming removed 2 bases at V and 6 bases at J, with 6 bases between. CDR3 sequence: CASSLRWDTQYF. CDR3 coding DNA: TGTGCCAGCAGCTTACGGTGGGATACGCAGTATTTT.

There are many counts of this clone. The chain carries TRBV7-9 and TRBJ2-7, with 9 bases aligning to TRBD2. With 4 bases clipped from V and 0 bases from J, the junction kept 10 bases outside the gene matches. Looked up from germline, CDR1 is SEHNR and CDR2 is FQNEAQ (reference sequence). CDR3 length equals 17 residues. As DNA, the CDR3 is TGTGCCAGCAGCTCTCCCCTTGGTAGCGGGAGCTCCTACGAGCAGTACTTC. It yields the protein CASSSPLGSGSSYEQYF.

This clone showed up many times. The chain links TRBV15 to TRBJ1-4; perhaps TRBD1 as D (5 bases). The CDR3 is 15 residues long. Trimming shortened V by 0 bases and J by 8 bases, and 13 bases separated the two germline ends. Germline V gene data show CDR1 as LNHNV and CDR2 as YYDKDF (reference sequence). For the CDR3, the DNA is TGTGCCACCAGCAGAGATCCGTCAGGGAGCGAAAAACTGTTTTTT. This codes for CATSRDPSGSEKLFF.

This clone was seen at least ten times. The rearrangement links TRBV2 to TRBJ1-2, with D possibly being TRBD1 (6 bases). Germline CDR1 is SNHLY and CDR2 is FYNNEI. This CDR3 has 17 residues. V shed 3 bases and J shed 4 bases, with 21 bases lying between them. The chain's CDR3 is CASSDAAGPGASYGYTF. The CDR3 bases are TGTGCCAGCAGTGATGCGGCGGGCCCGGGGGCGAGCTATGGCTACACCTTC. Full variable domain (rest looked up from reference TRBV2 and TRBJ1-2): EPEVTQTPSHQVTQMGQEVILRCVPISNHLYFYWYRQILGQKVEFLVSFYNNEISEKSEIFDDQFSVERPDGSNFTLKIRSTKLEDSAMYFCASSDAAGPGASYGYTFGSGTRLTVV.

The chain carries TRBV30 and TRBJ1-1, with D possibly TRBD1 on 6 matching bases. The CDR3 is 17 amino acids. Germline V lookup: CDR1 GTSNPN, CDR2 SVGIG (reference sequence). V lost 2 bases to trimming and J lost 0 bases, with 19 bases between them. CDR3 residues: CAWSPSRGPEMNTEAFF. The CDR3 DNA follows: TGTGCCTGGAGTCCGAGCAGGGGCCCTGAAATGAACACTGAAGCTTTCTTT.

V gene TRBV9 combines with J gene TRBJ1-2; D call uncertain. CDR3 size: 14 residues. V was cut by 4 bases and J by 3 bases, with 13 bases left in between. Germline CDR1 is SGDLS and CDR2 is YYNGEE. CDR3 DNA sequence: TGTGCCAGCAGCCCCCGGACCGGCTACTATGGCTACACCTTC. Its protein product is CASSPRTGYYGYTF.

The chain recombines TRBV4-1 with TRBJ2-2; D gene unclear. Germline values: CDR1 MGHRA, CDR2 YSYEKL. CDR3 size: 16 residues. The ends were cut back, 0 bases at V and 0 bases at J, with 8 bases in the middle. CDR3 residues: CASSQDLATNTGELFF. In DNA form, the CDR3 reads TGCGCCAGCAGCCAAGATCTGGCGACGAACACCGGGGAGCTGTTTTTT.

This clone showed up just once. This rearrangement joins TRBV11-2 to TRBJ2-7, with 10 bases matching TRBD2. The V gene's germline CDR1 is SGHAT and CDR2 FQNNGV. CDR3 length: 15 amino acids. J lost 3 bases, V lost 5 bases, and 7 bases had no gene match. In DNA form, the CDR3 reads TGTGCCAGCAGCCTTAGCGGGAGGAGAGGCTACGAGCAGTACTTC. It yields the protein CASSLSGRRGYEQYF.

This clone was observed a handful of times. The chain has TRBV4-1 and TRBJ1-5; D is unresolved. The V end was cut by 0 bases, the J end by 10 bases, with 16 bases between. The CDR3 covers 15 residues. Germline loops: CDR1 MGHRA, CDR2 YSYEKL. CDR3 in amino acids: CASSQDPTASLPQHF. CDR3 coding DNA: TGCGCCAGCAGCCAAGATCCGACTGCCTCCCTTCCCCAGCATTTT.

This clone was detected only a few times. This rearrangement joins TRBV21-1 to TRBJ1-5; the D call in the table, TRBD1, was not verified against the DNA. TRBV21-1 counts as a pseudogene. The CDR3 contains 12 residues. This CDR3 reads CARRQSNQPQHF. The CDR3 region has the DNA TGTGCCAGAAGACAGAGCAATCAGCCCCAGCATTTT.

This clone occurred a few times. This rearrangement joins TRBV19 to TRBJ1-4; 8 bases map to TRBD1. Germline values: CDR1 LNHDA, CDR2 SQIVND (reference sequence). V trimming: 3 bases; J trimming: 0 bases; junction bases outside the gene matches: 3. This CDR3 contains 16 residues. The CDR3 bases are TGTGCCAGTAGTATCGACAGGGGTGCAACTAATGAAAAACTGTTTTTT. This codes for CASSIDRGATNEKLFF.

This clone appeared a few times. The rearrangement joins TRBV28 to TRBJ1-5; 7 bases line up with TRBD1. The ends lost 10 bases at V and 4 bases at J; junction bases unmatched: 10. This CDR3 has 14 amino acids. The V gene's germline CDR1 is MDHEN and CDR2 SYDVKM. The DNA for the CDR3 is TGTGCCATCCAGGGGGAGGTAAGGAATCAGCCCCAGCATTTT. Protein: CAIQGEVRNQPQHF.

The J gene is TRBJ1-5, the V gene TRBV6-4; weak D call: TRBD1 (5 bases). Looked up from germline, CDR1 is MRHNA and CDR2 is SNTAGT. The V and J ends lost 3 bases and 13 bases respectively, with 10 bases between them. The CDR3 length is 11 residues. As DNA, the CDR3 is TGTGCCAGCAGTGATATGGGGCGTCAGCATTTT. Amino acid sequence: CASSDMGRQHF.

The chain links TRBV7-9 to TRBJ1-5; unclear D gene. The length of the CDR3 is 13 residues. CDR1 SEHNR and CDR2 FQNEAQ come from the germline V gene (reference sequence). Trimming removed 1 base at V and 5 bases at J, with 6 bases between. Written as DNA, the CDR3 is TGTGCCAGCAGCTTAGGTCAGGATCAGCCCCAGCATTTT. Amino acid sequence: CASSLGQDQPQHF.

This clone appeared a single time. The chain carries TRBV10-3 and TRBJ2-7, with D unresolved. V was cut by 6 bases and J by 6 bases, with 12 bases left in between. The germline V gene encodes CDR1 ENHRY and CDR2 SYGVKD. The CDR3 has 12 amino acids. CDR3 protein: CAIRTWPGEQYF. CDR3 coding DNA: TGTGCCATCAGGACGTGGCCCGGCGAGCAGTACTTC.

The chain employs TRBV7-9 and TRBJ2-2, with D uncertain. Deletions cut 4 bases from V and 4 bases from J, with 16 bases between. CDR3 size: 16 residues. The germline gives CDR1 SEHNR, CDR2 FQNEAQ (reference sequence). The CDR3 sequence is CASSSPRRRFTGELFF. DNA for the CDR3: TGTGCCAGCAGCTCCCCGCGCAGGAGATTCACCGGGGAGCTGTTTTTT.

This chain joins TRBV4-1 and TRBJ2-7; the D gene is possibly TRBD2 (6 bases). Trimming took off 1 base at V and 4 bases at J, with 20 bases between the two ends. The CDR3 contains 17 residues. Germline CDR1 is MGHRA and CDR2 is YSYEKL. CDR3 DNA sequence: TGCGCCAGCAGCCAAGGGTCATCTGTCGGGAGAGGGTACGAGCAGTACTTC. Residues: CASSQGSSVGRGYEQYF.

The rearrangement joins TRBV6-6 to TRBJ2-5, with D tentatively TRBD2 (6 bases). The CDR3 runs to 15 residues. The V gene's germline CDR1 is MNHNY and CDR2 SVGAGI (reference sequence). The germline V and J ends were trimmed by 4 bases and 4 bases, with 16 bases remaining between them. The CDR3, as DNA: TGTGCCAGCAGTTCTTCCAGGCCGGGAGCAGAGACCCAGTACTTC. Translating gives CASSSSRPGAETQYF.

This clone has a count of ten or more. The chain couples TRBV10-3 to TRBJ1-4; D uncertain. There are 11 residues in the CDR3. CDR1 and CDR2 from the germline V gene are ENHRY and SYGVKD. Trimming took off 4 bases at V and 7 bases at J, with 4 bases between the two ends. This CDR3 reads CAISGGEKLFF. The CDR3 nucleotides are TGTGCCATCAGTGGTGGTGAAAAACTGTTTTTT.

This clone was seen once. The chain joins TRBV15 to TRBJ1-4; the D is unclear. The CDR3 runs to 18 residues. From germline, CDR1 is LNHNV and CDR2 YYDKDF (reference sequence). Deletions cut 3 bases from V and 0 bases from J, with 17 bases between. DNA of the CDR3: TGTGCCACCAGCAGTGCGGGCCAGGCTTATTCAACTAATGAAAAACTGTTTTTT. Translation gives CATSSAGQAYSTNEKLFF.

This sequence joins TRBV28 and TRBJ2-7, with 8 bases that match TRBD2. Trimming at V came to 7 bases and at J to 2 bases, leaving 10 bases not matched to a gene. This CDR3 spans 15 amino acids. Germline V CDR1 and CDR2: MDHEN, SYDVKM. Here the CDR3 reads CASNSLPTSAYEQYF. DNA for the CDR3: TGTGCCAGCAATTCGCTCCCGACTAGCGCCTACGAGCAGTACTTC.

This clone was seen many times. The rearrangement joins TRBV28 to TRBJ2-3; 9 bases are shared with TRBD2. Germline values: CDR1 MDHEN, CDR2 SYDVKM. Trimming at V came to 7 bases and at J to 4 bases, leaving 15 bases not matched to a gene. The CDR3 is made up of 17 amino acids. The CDR3 nucleotides read TGTGCCAGCAACGAAGGAGACTTAGCGGGAGATCCAGATACGCAGTATTTT. Protein product: CASNEGDLAGDPDTQYF.

J is TRBJ2-7 and V is TRBV25-1, with D perhaps TRBD1 or TRBD2 (5 bases each). The CDR3 runs 14 residues. V lost 8 bases, J lost 0 bases, and 14 bases lay in between. Germline CDR1 is MGHDK and CDR2 is SYGVNS. The CDR3 spells CASVGTDRSYEQYF. CDR3 nucleotide sequence: TGTGCCAGCGTGGGGACGGACCGCTCCTACGAGCAGTACTTC.

The rearrangement uses TRBV6-5 and TRBJ1-2; 8 nucleotides align to TRBD1. The V and J ends lost 4 bases and 8 bases, in that order; junction bases with no gene match: 3. CDR1 and CDR2 from the germline V gene are MNHEY and SVGAGI. The CDR3 contains 12 residues. CDR3: CASSWTGWGYTF. The CDR3 DNA sequence: TGTGCCAGCAGTTGGACAGGGTGGGGCTACACCTTC.

The chain combines TRBV25-1 with TRBJ2-7; 9 nucleotides line up with TRBD1. V gave up 3 bases and J gave up 5 bases; unmatched junction bases: 8. The CDR3 is made up of 15 amino acids. Looked up from germline, CDR1 is MGHDK and CDR2 is SYGVNS. CDR3: CASSDSRDRAHEQYF. CDR3 DNA: TGTGCCAGCAGTGATTCCCGGGACAGGGCCCACGAGCAGTACTTC.

The chain uses TRBV5-4 and TRBJ2-3; 8 positions agree with TRBD1. The CDR3 length is 17 residues. The V segment lost 2 bases and the J segment 2 bases; nucleotides outside the gene matches: 10. Germline-derived CDR1 and CDR2 are SGHNT and YYREEE (reference sequence). The CDR3 loop is CASSLKTGATPTDTQYF. DNA of the CDR3: TGTGCCAGCAGCTTAAAGACAGGGGCCACCCCCACAGATACGCAGTATTTT.

The J gene is TRBJ1-1, the V gene TRBV6-4; 7 bases align to TRBD1. The CDR3 totals 14 residues. Germline-derived CDR1 and CDR2 are MRHNA and SNTAGT. Trimming at V came to 0 bases and at J to 4 bases, leaving 2 bases not matched to a gene. DNA of the CDR3: TGTGCCAGCAGTGACTCTGGGGACAGCACTGAAGCTTTCTTT. Translating gives CASSDSGDSTEAFF.